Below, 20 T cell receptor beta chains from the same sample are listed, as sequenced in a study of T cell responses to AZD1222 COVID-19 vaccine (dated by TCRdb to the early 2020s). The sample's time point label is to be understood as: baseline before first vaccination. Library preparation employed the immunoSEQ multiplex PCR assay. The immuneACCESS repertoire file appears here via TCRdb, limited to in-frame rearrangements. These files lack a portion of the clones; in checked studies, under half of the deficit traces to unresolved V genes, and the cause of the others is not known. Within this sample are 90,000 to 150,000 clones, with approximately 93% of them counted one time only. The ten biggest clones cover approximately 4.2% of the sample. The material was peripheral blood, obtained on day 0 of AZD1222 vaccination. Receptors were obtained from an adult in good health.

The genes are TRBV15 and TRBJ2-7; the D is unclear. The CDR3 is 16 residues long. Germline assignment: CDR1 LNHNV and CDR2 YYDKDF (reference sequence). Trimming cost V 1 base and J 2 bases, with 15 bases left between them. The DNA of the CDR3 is TGTGCCACCAGCAGAGTGCCGAGGATTTTTACCTACGAGCAGTACTTC. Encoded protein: CATSRVPRIFTYEQYF.

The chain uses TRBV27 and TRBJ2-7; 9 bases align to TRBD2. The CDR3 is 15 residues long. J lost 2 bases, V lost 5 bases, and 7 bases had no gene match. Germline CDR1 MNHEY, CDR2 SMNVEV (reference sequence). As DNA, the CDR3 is TGTGCCAGCAGTCCCCGAGCGGGGGGCCCCTACGAGCAGTACTTC. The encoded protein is CASSPRAGGPYEQYF.

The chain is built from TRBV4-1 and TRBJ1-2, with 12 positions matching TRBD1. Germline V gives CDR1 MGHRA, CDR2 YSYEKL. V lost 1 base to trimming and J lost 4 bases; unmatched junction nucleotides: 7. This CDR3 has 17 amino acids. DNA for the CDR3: TGCGCCAGCAGCCAAGCTCTGGGACAGGGGGCTACCTATGGCTACACCTTC. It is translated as CASSQALGQGATYGYTF.

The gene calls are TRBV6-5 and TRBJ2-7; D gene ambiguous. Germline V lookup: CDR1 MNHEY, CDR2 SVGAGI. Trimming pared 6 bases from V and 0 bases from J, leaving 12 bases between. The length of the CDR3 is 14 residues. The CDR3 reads CASSPNSFSYEQYF. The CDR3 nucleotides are TGTGCCAGCAGCCCAAACAGCTTCTCCTACGAGCAGTACTTC.

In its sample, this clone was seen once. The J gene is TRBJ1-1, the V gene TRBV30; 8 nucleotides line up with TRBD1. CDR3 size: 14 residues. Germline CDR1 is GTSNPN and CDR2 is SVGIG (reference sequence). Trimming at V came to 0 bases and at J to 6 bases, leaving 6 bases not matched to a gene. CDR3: CAWSVSRGRPEAFF. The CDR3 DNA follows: TGTGCCTGGAGTGTATCCAGGGGGCGCCCTGAAGCTTTCTTT.

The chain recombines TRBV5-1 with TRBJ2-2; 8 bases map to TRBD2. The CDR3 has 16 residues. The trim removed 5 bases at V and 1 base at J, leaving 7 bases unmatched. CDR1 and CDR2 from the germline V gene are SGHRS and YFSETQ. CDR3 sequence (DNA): TGCGCCAGCAGTTTACAAGCGGGAGTGAACACCGGGGAGCTGTTTTTT. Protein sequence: CASSLQAGVNTGELFF.

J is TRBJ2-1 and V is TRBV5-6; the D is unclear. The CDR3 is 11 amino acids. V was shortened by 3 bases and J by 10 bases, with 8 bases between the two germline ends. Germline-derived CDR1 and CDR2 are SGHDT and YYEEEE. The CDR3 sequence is CASSSGYEQFF. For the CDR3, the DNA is TGTGCCAGCAGCTCCGGGTACGAGCAGTTCTTC.

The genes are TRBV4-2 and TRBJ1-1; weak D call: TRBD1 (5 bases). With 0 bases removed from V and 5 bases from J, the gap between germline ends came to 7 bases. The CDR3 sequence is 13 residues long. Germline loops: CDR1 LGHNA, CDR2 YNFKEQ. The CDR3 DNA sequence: TGTGCCAGCAGCCAAGATGAGGGGACTGAAGCTTTCTTT. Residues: CASSQDEGTEAFF.

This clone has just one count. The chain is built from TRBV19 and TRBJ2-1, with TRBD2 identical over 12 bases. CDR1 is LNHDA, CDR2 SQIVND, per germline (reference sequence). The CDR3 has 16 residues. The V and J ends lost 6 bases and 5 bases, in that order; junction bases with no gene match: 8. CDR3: CASSHRTSGVHNEQFF. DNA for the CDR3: TGTGCCAGTAGCCATCGGACTAGCGGGGTCCACAATGAGCAGTTCTTC. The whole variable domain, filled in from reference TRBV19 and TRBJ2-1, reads DGGITQSPKYLFRKEGQNVTLSCEQNLNHDAMYWYRQDPGQGLRLIYYSQIVNDFQKGDIAEGYSVSREKKESFPLTVTSAQKNPTAFYLCASSHRTSGVHNEQFFGPGTRLTVL.

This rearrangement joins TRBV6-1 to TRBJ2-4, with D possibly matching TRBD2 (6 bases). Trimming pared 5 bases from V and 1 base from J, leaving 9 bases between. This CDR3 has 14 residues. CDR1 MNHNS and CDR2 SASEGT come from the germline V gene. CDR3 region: CASSWAGAKNIQYF. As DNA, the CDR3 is TGTGCCAGCAGTTGGGCGGGGGCCAAAAACATTCAGTACTTC.

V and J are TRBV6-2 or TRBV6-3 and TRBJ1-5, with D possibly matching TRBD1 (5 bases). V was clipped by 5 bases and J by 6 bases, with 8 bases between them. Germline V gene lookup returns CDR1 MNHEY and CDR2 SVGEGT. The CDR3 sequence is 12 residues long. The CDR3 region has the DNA TGTGCCAGCAGTCTGGGGCCTCAGCCCCAGCATTTT. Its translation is CASSLGPQPQHF.

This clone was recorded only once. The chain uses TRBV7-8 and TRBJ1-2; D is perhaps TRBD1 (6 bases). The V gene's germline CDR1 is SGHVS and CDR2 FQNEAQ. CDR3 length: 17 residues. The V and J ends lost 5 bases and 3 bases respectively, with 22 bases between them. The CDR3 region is CASSQIRAGDLDYGYTF. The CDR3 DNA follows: TGTGCCAGCAGCCAGATTAGGGCAGGGGATCTCGACTATGGCTACACCTTC.

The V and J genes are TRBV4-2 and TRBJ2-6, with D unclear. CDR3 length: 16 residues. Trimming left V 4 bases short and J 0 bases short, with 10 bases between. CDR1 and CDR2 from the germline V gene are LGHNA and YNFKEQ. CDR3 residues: CASSPTVSSGANVLTF. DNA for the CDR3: TGTGCCAGCAGCCCCACGGTGAGCTCTGGGGCCAACGTCCTGACTTTC.

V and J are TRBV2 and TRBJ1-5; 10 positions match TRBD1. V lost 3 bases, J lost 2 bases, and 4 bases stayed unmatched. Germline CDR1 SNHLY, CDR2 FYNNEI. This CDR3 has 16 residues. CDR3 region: CASSDGTGDGNQPQHF. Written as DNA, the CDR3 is TGTGCCAGCAGTGATGGGACAGGGGACGGCAATCAGCCCCAGCATTTT.

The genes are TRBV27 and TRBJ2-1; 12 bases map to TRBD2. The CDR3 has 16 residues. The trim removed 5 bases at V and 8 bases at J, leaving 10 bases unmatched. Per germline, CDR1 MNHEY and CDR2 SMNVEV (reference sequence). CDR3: CASSKSLAGGIYEQFF. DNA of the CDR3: TGTGCCAGCAGTAAGAGCCTAGCGGGGGGGATATATGAGCAGTTCTTC.

CDR3 DNA sequence: TGTGCCAGCAGCTCACGCGGACAGGGAAGCTCCTACGAGCAGTACTTC. Encoded protein: CASSSRGQGSSYEQYF. The chain combines TRBV7-9 with TRBJ2-7, with 8 bases identical to TRBD1. The CDR3 runs 16 residues. The trim removed 4 bases at V and 0 bases at J, leaving 8 bases unmatched. The germline V gene encodes CDR1 SEHNR and CDR2 FQNEAQ (reference sequence).

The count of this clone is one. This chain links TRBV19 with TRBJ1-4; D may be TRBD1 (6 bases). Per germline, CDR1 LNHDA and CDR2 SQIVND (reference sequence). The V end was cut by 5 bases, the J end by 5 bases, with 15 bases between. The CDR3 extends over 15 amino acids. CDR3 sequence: CASSVDSRGNEKLFF. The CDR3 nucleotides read TGTGCCAGTAGTGTGGACAGTAGGGGAAATGAAAAACTGTTTTTT. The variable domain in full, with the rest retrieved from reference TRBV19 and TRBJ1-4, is DGGITQSPKYLFRKEGQNVTLSCEQNLNHDAMYWYRQDPGQGLRLIYYSQIVNDFQKGDIAEGYSVSREKKESFPLTVTSAQKNPTAFYLCASSVDSRGNEKLFFGSGTQLSVL.

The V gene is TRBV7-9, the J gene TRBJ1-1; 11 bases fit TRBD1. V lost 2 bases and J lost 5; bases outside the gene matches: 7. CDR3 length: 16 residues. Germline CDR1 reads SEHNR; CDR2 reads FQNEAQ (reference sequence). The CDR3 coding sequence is TGTGCCAGCAGCTTATCCAGGACAGGGGGCAAGACTGAAGCTTTCTTT. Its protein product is CASSLSRTGGKTEAFF. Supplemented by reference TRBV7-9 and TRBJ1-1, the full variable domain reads DTGVSQNPRHKITKRGQNVTFRCDPISEHNRLYWYRQTLGQGPEFLTYFQNEAQLEKSRLLSDRFSAERPKGSFSTLEIQRTEQGDSAMYLCASSLSRTGGKTEAFFGQGTRLTVV.

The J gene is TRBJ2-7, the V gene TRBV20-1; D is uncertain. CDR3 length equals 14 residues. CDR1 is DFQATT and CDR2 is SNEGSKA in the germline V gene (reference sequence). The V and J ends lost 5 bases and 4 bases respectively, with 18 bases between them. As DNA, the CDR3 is TGCAGTGCTCGTGGGCGGACGGGTGTATACGAGCAGTACTTC. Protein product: CSARGRTGVYEQYF.

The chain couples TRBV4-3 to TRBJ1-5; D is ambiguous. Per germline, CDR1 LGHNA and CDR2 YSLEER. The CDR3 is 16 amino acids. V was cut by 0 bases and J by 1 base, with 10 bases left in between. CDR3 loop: CASSQDGPGSNQPQHF. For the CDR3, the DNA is TGCGCCAGCAGCCAAGATGGCCCTGGGAGCAATCAGCCCCAGCATTTT.